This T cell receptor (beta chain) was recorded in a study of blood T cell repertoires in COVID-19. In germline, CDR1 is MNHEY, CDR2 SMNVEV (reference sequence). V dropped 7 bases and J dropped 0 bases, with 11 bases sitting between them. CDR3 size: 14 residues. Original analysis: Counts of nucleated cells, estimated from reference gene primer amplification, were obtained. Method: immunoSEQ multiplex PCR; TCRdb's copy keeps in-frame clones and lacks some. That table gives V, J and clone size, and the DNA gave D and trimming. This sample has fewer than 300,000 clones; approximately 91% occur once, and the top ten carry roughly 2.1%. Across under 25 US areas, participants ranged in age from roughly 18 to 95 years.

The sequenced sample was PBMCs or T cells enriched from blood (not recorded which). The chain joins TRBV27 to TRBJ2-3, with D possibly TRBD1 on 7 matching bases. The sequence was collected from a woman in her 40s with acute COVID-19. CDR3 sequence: CASKTGTSTDTQYF. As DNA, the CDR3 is TGTGCCAGCAAGACAGGGACTAGCACAGATACGCAGTATTTT.